This T cell receptor beta chain appears in the sequencing data of a study of read filtering for tumor transcriptome and immune sequencing (dated by TCRdb to 2018 to 2021). Regarding the research as a whole: The cohort was composed of roughly 18 male and 14 to 15 female patients, with a mean age of approximately 62 years and an age range of roughly 47 to 80. Under revised international staging, 8 patients fell into R-ISS I, approximately 15 into R-ISS II and six or seven into R-ISS III. After DNase treatment, whole-transcriptome libraries were prepared using the TruSeq RNA Access Library Prep Kit. Per sample, about 3.5 to 11 million TCR-region mapped reads were obtained with IR-seq, compared with only roughly 80 to 1273 with RNA-seq. Using the same bone marrow samples, the study compared TCR repertoires obtained by targeted immune repertoire sequencing with those obtained by bulk whole-transcriptome sequencing. A main aim was a read-filtering strategy for immune repertoire data, specifically whether clonotypes supported by a single read should be removed. Broad study findings and their caveats: The correlation between IR-seq and RNA-seq shared clonotype proportions rose when single-read clonotypes were removed. In IR-seq, single-read clonotypes were roughly 84% of clonotypes but approximately 3.2% of total reads; in RNA-seq they were approximately 73% of clonotypes and 44.6% of reads. Compared with RNA-seq, IR-seq captured clonotypes at much higher depth and more reliably, and a smaller IR-seq throughput was enough to identify most shared clonotypes. The sorted CD138-negative fraction was not purified T cells but a mixed bone marrow immune population.

Every patient had bone marrow sampled at the time of active disease. Ficoll-Hypaque density gradient centrifugation was used to isolate the bone marrow mononuclear cells. To remove myeloma plasma cells, the cells were labeled with CD138 magnetic microbeads on a MACS separator, and CD138-negative cells were then collected by negative selection. Flow cytometry on an Attune NxT with CD138 antibodies was used to check the purity of the isolated cells. Total RNA was extracted with TRIzol reagent and quantified with a NanoDrop spectrophotometer. Paired RNA-seq and IR-seq were performed on each patient's CD138-negative bone marrow sample. Per the germline V gene (reference sequence), LNHDA is the CDR1 and SQIVND is the CDR2. CDR3 length: 16 amino acids, cysteine to phenylalanine. Solely the CDR3 DNA is kept, with 48 bases framed from the first base. V loses 4 bases of germline sequence and J loses 0 bases, and the interval between the two ends is 15 bases.

This clonotype was picked up a small number of times. Its antigen target is currently unknown. It has no much larger one-base neighbor in the sample; base qualities were not kept. The Immunoverse kit was used to build TCR libraries from about 430 ng RNA, with molecular barcoded adaptors covering alpha/delta and beta/gamma chains. TCR library preparation used the same RNA that went into transcriptome sequencing. TCR libraries were sequenced on an Illumina HiSeq 4000 with 2 x 150 cycles. On the study's bioinformatics: MiXCR aligned TCR reads to human V, D, J and C references and assembled the aligned reads into CDR3 clonotypes, with quality filtering and error correction included. Clonotype counts and gene usage diversity were analyzed with the tcR package in R. For inspection of raw mapping reads, RNA-seq reads were mapped by STAR aligner version 2.5.3a onto GRCh37 of the human genome. IR-seq fastq files were randomly downsampled with Seqtk 1.3 to test the effect of sequencing depth on detected clonotypes. TCRdb redid the processing of the public reads, applying fastp at Q25 and MiXCR, and retained in-frame beta chains. CDR3 protein duplicates are merged, each entry listing the most common genes and DNA. The V and J calls were determined by TCRdb, not by the authors. Across this sample there are 50,000 or so distinct CDR3 sequences, with roughly 19% seen only once. 15% of the sample belongs to the ten largest clones.

The origin of this receptor is a donor at least 40 years old with multiple myeloma. Sequences were obtained from a population of CD138-negative cells sorted from bone marrow. In the paper's terms, the cell subset or site label means: bone marrow mononuclear cells depleted of CD138+ plasma/myeloma cells by negative magnetic selection. The V and J genes are TRBV19 and TRBJ1-1, with no confidently assigned D gene. The sequence in DNA is TGTGCCAGTAGTAAAGGACGAGTATCAATGAACACTGAAGCTTTCTTT. The encoded protein is CASSKGRVSMNTEAFF.